This T cell receptor beta chain stems from a study of blood T cell repertoires in COVID-19. Across the whole study: The origin of the acute and convalescent COVID-19 samples was the United States, Italy and Spain.

Participant reports of clinical history set cohort assignment. Donors in Cohort 3 counted as recovered after two negative PCRs, clearance, or symptom resolution. Assay: immunoSEQ multiplex PCR; the TCRdb copy retains only in-frame clones and omits some. The sample carries some 200,000 clones, about 91% recorded once. Sequenced input: PBMCs or T cells enriched from blood (not recorded which). This sequence originates from a woman between 18 and 29 years old who had recovered from COVID-19.

The CDR3 nucleotides are TGCGCCAGCAGCGGGACAGGGTCCTACGAGCAGTACTTC. This encodes CASSGTGSYEQYF. V and J are TRBV5-1 and TRBJ2-7; TRBD1 aligns across 9 bases. V gave up 4 bases and J gave up 1 base; unmatched junction bases: 0. The germline CDR1 and CDR2 sequences are SGHRS and YFSETQ. The CDR3 spans 13 residues.